The 32 T cell receptor beta chains below all came from one sample that was sequenced in a study of cytomegalovirus exposure and HLA in healthy donors. Researchers ran the PCR with 60 Vbeta and 13 Jbeta primers. The method was immunoSEQ multiplex PCR; TCRdb's version includes in-frame clones alone and lacks a portion of them. The table shows more than 200,000 clones, with roughly four fifths occurring only once. Sequences were obtained from PBMCs. Receptor source: a girl aged 10 to 17 in good health and CMV-seronegative.

V is TRBV27 and J is TRBJ2-1; 11 positions agree with TRBD2. The CDR3 loop spans 13 amino acids. Trimming at V came to 4 bases and at J to 10 bases, leaving 3 bases not matched to a gene. CDR1 MNHEY and CDR2 SMNVEV come from the germline V gene (reference sequence). Here the CDR3 reads CASSSGTSGEQFF. The CDR3 DNA sequence: TGTGCCAGCAGTTCCGGGACTAGCGGCGAGCAGTTCTTC.

This chain uses TRBV19 with TRBJ2-7; 9 bases map to TRBD2. The CDR3 spans 15 residues. Germline values: CDR1 LNHDA, CDR2 SQIVND (reference sequence). J gave up 6 bases and V 5 bases, and 11 bases lay outside the gene matches. DNA for the CDR3: TGTGCCAGTAGTTCCCAAGCGGGGGGAGAGGTCGAGCAGTACTTC. It translates to CASSSQAGGEVEQYF.

V is TRBV6-5 and J is TRBJ1-2; 7 bases map to TRBD1. CDR3 length equals 14 residues. Losses at the gene ends were 5 bases for V and 7 bases for J; bases not matched to a gene: 10. Germline CDR1 MNHEY, CDR2 SVGAGI. The CDR3 reads CASSVLYRGGGYTF. The CDR3 DNA reads TGTGCCAGCAGTGTTCTCTACAGGGGAGGTGGCTACACCTTC.

This sequence joins TRBV30 and TRBJ1-6, with D unclear. The germline gives CDR1 GTSNPN, CDR2 SVGIG (reference sequence). V was clipped by 3 bases and J by 0 bases, with 9 bases between them. The length of the CDR3 is 15 residues. The CDR3 DNA reads as TGTGCCTGGAGCTTAGCCAGCTCCTATAATTCACCCCTCCACTTT. It encodes CAWSLASSYNSPLHF.

This clone was counted once. The V and J genes are TRBV5-1 and TRBJ2-2, with D possibly matching TRBD1 (6 bases). The germline CDR1 and CDR2 sequences are SGHRS and YFSETQ. There are 16 residues in the CDR3. V lost 1 base, J lost 4 bases, and 14 bases lay in between. CDR3 in amino acids: CASSLQAGAGTGELFF. CDR3 nucleotide sequence: TGCGCCAGCAGCTTGCAGGCAGGGGCAGGCACCGGGGAGCTGTTTTTT.

The V call is TRBV19, the J call TRBJ1-2, with 7 bases fitting TRBD1. Germline CDR1 is LNHDA and CDR2 is SQIVND (reference sequence). J was trimmed by 4 bases and V by 6 bases; bases with no gene match: 5. The CDR3 contains 13 residues. For the CDR3, the DNA is TGTGCCAGTAGCCCGACAGGGACCTATGGCTACACCTTC. Its translation: CASSPTGTYGYTF.

J is TRBJ1-1 and V is TRBV28, with TRBD1 matching over 8 bases. This CDR3 has 15 amino acids. CDR1 is MDHEN, CDR2 SYDVKM, per germline. The V segment lost 8 bases and the J segment 6 bases; nucleotides outside the gene matches: 14. The CDR3 bases are TGTGCCAGCGATACCCGACGGACAGGGACCCCTGAAGCTTTCTTT. It translates to CASDTRRTGTPEAFF.

The chain links TRBV27 to TRBJ1-3, with D possibly matching TRBD1 (6 bases). Germline CDR1 and CDR2: MNHEY and SMNVEV (reference sequence). Between the trimmed V and J ends, which lost 6 bases and 8 bases, there was a span of 14 bases. The CDR3 spans 13 residues. The CDR3 loop reads CASRAGAGDTIYF. DNA for the CDR3: TGTGCCAGCAGAGCAGGGGCGGGAGACACCATATATTTT.

The rearrangement joins TRBV6-5 to TRBJ1-4, with 11 bases matching TRBD1. Germline V gene sequence: CDR1 MNHEY, CDR2 SVGAGI. CDR3 length equals 15 residues. Unmatched junction bases numbered 3, after V lost 6 bases and J lost 3 bases. The CDR3: CASRDRGQANEKLFF. The CDR3 DNA reads TGTGCCAGCAGGGACAGGGGGCAGGCTAATGAAAAACTGTTTTTT.

The CDR3 here is CASSRGGQTTTDTQYF. CDR3 nucleotide sequence: TGTGCCAGCAGCCGGGGGGGTCAGACTACCACAGATACGCAGTATTTT. V is TRBV5-8 and J is TRBJ2-3, with TRBD2 matching 8 bases. Germline V gene data show CDR1 as SGHTS and CDR2 as YDEGEE. This CDR3 has 16 residues. After removal of 4 bases from V and 2 bases from J, the junction contained 9 bases not matched to a gene.

This clone came up once. This sequence joins TRBV15 and TRBJ1-1; D call uncertain. Germline assignment: CDR1 LNHNV and CDR2 YYDKDF (reference sequence). V was pared by 5 bases and J by 4 bases, with 14 bases between. This CDR3 region has 14 residues. The CDR3 sequence: CATSGGGWSTEAFF. CDR3 DNA sequence: TGTGCCACCAGCGGAGGTGGGTGGAGCACTGAAGCTTTCTTT.

This clone has only one observation. The chain links TRBV30 to TRBJ1-1, with 9 bases fitting TRBD1. This CDR3 contains 14 residues. The trim removed 4 bases at V and 3 bases at J, leaving 6 bases unmatched. Germline V gives CDR1 GTSNPN, CDR2 SVGIG (reference sequence). CDR3 region: CAWIGQGSHTEAFF. The CDR3, as DNA: TGTGCCTGGATCGGACAGGGGTCGCACACTGAAGCTTTCTTT.

The chain uses TRBV28 and TRBJ1-2, with D perhaps TRBD1 (5 bases). The V and J ends lost 10 bases and 4 bases respectively, with 10 bases between them. CDR3 size: 11 residues. From germline, CDR1 is MDHEN and CDR2 SYDVKM. The CDR3 region is CAIRGAYGYTF. The CDR3 DNA sequence: TGTGCCATCCGTGGGGCCTATGGCTACACCTTC.

This clone was recorded once. This rearrangement joins TRBV18 to TRBJ2-3; 7 bases line up with TRBD1. CDR3 length: 15 amino acids. The V and J ends lost 0 bases and 4 bases, in that order; junction bases with no gene match: 4. Germline V gene lookup returns CDR1 KGHSH and CDR2 LQKENI. CDR3 nucleotides: TGTGCCAGCTCACCACCGGTACAGGGGCCAGATACGCAGTATTTT. Translating gives CASSPPVQGPDTQYF.

This clone was seen a single time. The rearrangement uses TRBV2 and TRBJ1-5; 12 bases align to TRBD1. V was pared by 3 bases and J by 2 bases, with 8 bases of the junction left unmatched. Germline assignment: CDR1 SNHLY and CDR2 FYNNEI. The CDR3 totals 18 residues. The CDR3 here is CASSETGQGAFGNQPQHF. The CDR3 region has the DNA TGTGCCAGCAGTGAGACGGGACAGGGGGCTTTCGGCAATCAGCCCCAGCATTTT.

The chain is built from TRBV10-2 and TRBJ1-5; D perhaps matches TRBD1 (5 bases). The CDR3 spans 15 residues. Trimming shortened V by 3 bases and J by 5 bases, and 14 bases separated the two germline ends. Germline V gene lookup returns CDR1 WSHSY and CDR2 SAAADI. The DNA for the CDR3 is TGCGCCAGCAGTGATCAAGGACAAAGTTATCAGCCCCAGCATTTT. This codes for CASSDQGQSYQPQHF.

V gene TRBV7-9 combines with J gene TRBJ1-4, with D tentatively TRBD1 (5 bases). Germline CDR1 reads SEHNR; CDR2 reads FQNEAQ (reference sequence). Deletions cut 6 bases from V and 0 bases from J, with 11 bases between. This CDR3 spans 15 amino acids. The CDR3 region is CASSYQGSTNEKLFF. CDR3 nucleotide sequence: TGTGCCAGCAGTTATCAGGGATCAACTAATGAAAAACTGTTTTTT.

The chain couples TRBV11-2 to TRBJ2-7; D may be TRBD1 (5 bases). The CDR3 totals 14 residues. Trimming cost V 9 bases and J 0 bases, with 15 bases left between them. Germline V lookup: CDR1 SGHAT, CDR2 FQNNGV. In DNA, the CDR3 is TGTGCCAGTGCGCAGGGTCTAGGCTCCTACGAGCAGTACTTC. It yields the protein CASAQGLGSYEQYF.

The rearrangement joins TRBV18 to TRBJ1-4; 8 bases agree with TRBD1. The germline CDR1 and CDR2 sequences are KGHSH and LQKENI. The CDR3 has 14 amino acids. V lost 0 bases, J lost 8 bases, and 2 bases stayed unmatched. The CDR3 bases are TGTGCCAGCTCACCACCGGGACAGGCCGAAAAACTGTTTTTT. As protein: CASSPPGQAEKLFF.

This chain uses TRBV2 with TRBJ1-3; no definite D call. The CDR3 sequence is 13 residues long. Germline-derived CDR1 and CDR2 are SNHLY and FYNNEI. The V end lost 7 bases, the J end lost 0 bases, and 7 bases lay between the germline ends. CDR3 amino acids: CASTGFSGNTIYF. For the CDR3, the DNA is TGTGCCAGCACAGGATTCTCTGGAAACACCATATATTTT.

The chain employs TRBV28 and TRBJ1-2; tentative D call: TRBD1 (5 bases). The length of the CDR3 is 15 residues. Trimming removed 6 bases at V and 4 bases at J, with 18 bases between. CDR1 is MDHEN and CDR2 is SYDVKM in the germline V gene. Here the CDR3 reads CASSVQFGGSYGYTF. The DNA of the CDR3 is TGTGCCAGCAGCGTGCAGTTCGGGGGGAGCTATGGCTACACCTTC.

V and J are TRBV6-1 and TRBJ1-6; D is uncertain. V gave up 7 bases and J gave up 5 bases, with 12 bases separating them. The CDR3 spans 14 residues. Germline CDR1 is MNHNS and CDR2 is SASEGT. CDR3 protein: CASTSDGNNSPLHF. In DNA form, the CDR3 reads TGTGCCAGCACTAGCGACGGAAATAATTCACCCCTCCACTTT.

The chain links TRBV4-1 to TRBJ2-5; 7 positions match TRBD1. Near its end, the DNA agrees better with TRBJ2-7, so the J call may be wrong. This CDR3 is built from 13 residues. Germline V gives CDR1 MGHRA, CDR2 YSYEKL. The CDR3 DNA reads TGCGCCATCAAGCCGGGACAGATCTACGAGCAGTACTTC. This sequence encodes CAIKPGQIYEQYF.

The J gene is TRBJ2-7, the V gene TRBV5-1; TRBD2 aligns across 7 bases. The CDR3 is made up of 16 amino acids. CDR1 and CDR2 from the germline V gene are SGHRS and YFSETQ. Trimming removed 4 bases from V and 1 base from J; junction bases left unmatched: 11. Here the CDR3 reads CASSPTSGTMSYEQYF. CDR3 sequence (DNA): TGCGCCAGCAGCCCGACTTCCGGGACTATGTCCTACGAGCAGTACTTC.

The chain employs TRBV7-2 and TRBJ1-4, with D perhaps TRBD1 (6 bases). The V and J ends lost 5 bases and 8 bases respectively, with 15 bases between them. CDR3 length: 14 residues. Germline loops: CDR1 SGHTA, CDR2 FQGNSA. The CDR3 region is CASSPRGGGEKLFF. The CDR3 bases are TGTGCCAGCAGCCCAAGAGGGGGAGGGGAAAAACTGTTTTTT. Variable domain in full (rest from reference TRBV7-2 and TRBJ1-4): GAGVSQSPSNKVTEKGKDVELRCDPISGHTALYWYRQSLGQGLEFLIYFQGNSAPDKSGLPSDRFSAERTGGSVSTLTIQRTQQEDSAVYLCASSPRGGGEKLFFGSGTQLSVL.

Written as DNA, the CDR3 is TGTGCCAGCAGTTTTGTTTCAGGGCAGGTCTACGAGCAGTACTTC. It specifies CASSFVSGQVYEQYF. The V and J genes are TRBV28 and TRBJ2-7; weak D call: TRBD1 (5 bases). The length of the CDR3 is 15 residues. Germline-derived CDR1 and CDR2 are MDHEN and SYDVKM. V dropped 3 bases and J dropped 3 bases, with 15 bases sitting between them.

This rearrangement joins TRBV9 to TRBJ2-5, with 9 bases fitting TRBD2. Per germline, CDR1 SGDLS and CDR2 YYNGEE. After removal of 0 bases from V and 2 bases from J, the junction contained 2 bases not matched to a gene. This CDR3 has 15 residues. In nucleotides, the CDR3 is TGTGCCAGCAGCGTAGGTAGCGGGAGTCAAGAGACCCAGTACTTC. This translates into CASSVGSGSQETQYF.

The chain joins TRBV6-6 to TRBJ1-4, with TRBD1 identical over 7 bases. CDR3 length equals 14 residues. J gave up 8 bases and V 5 bases, and 8 bases lay outside the gene matches. Per germline, CDR1 MNHNY and CDR2 SVGAGI (reference sequence). The CDR3 DNA is TGTGCCAGCAGTAAACAACAGGGGTGGGAAAAACTGTTTTTT. Translated: CASSKQQGWEKLFF.

The gene calls are TRBV5-1 and TRBJ1-6; unclear D gene. Germline-derived CDR1 and CDR2 are SGHRS and YFSETQ. V lost 0 bases and J lost 2, with 6 bases in between. The CDR3 runs to 15 residues. DNA of the CDR3: TGCGCCAGCAGCTTGGGGGCAGCCTATAATTCACCCCTCCACTTT. It translates to CASSLGAAYNSPLHF.

V is TRBV19 and J is TRBJ2-1; weak D call: TRBD2 (6 bases). The CDR3 runs to 14 residues. Trimming took 6 bases from V and 10 from J, leaving 19 bases between them. The V gene's germline CDR1 is LNHDA and CDR2 SQIVND (reference sequence). CDR3: CASSPGRRREEQFF. The CDR3 bases are TGTGCCAGTAGCCCGGGTAGGAGGAGGGAAGAGCAGTTCTTC.

The rearrangement links TRBV7-7 to TRBJ1-1; D unresolved. V lost 5 bases, J lost 0 bases, and 7 bases lay in between. CDR1 is SSHAT, CDR2 FNYEAQ, per germline (reference sequence). This CDR3 comprises 13 residues. CDR3 sequence: CASSQNMNTEAFF. In DNA, the CDR3 is TGTGCCAGCAGCCAGAACATGAACACTGAAGCTTTCTTT.

The chain uses TRBV29-1 and TRBJ2-5; 7 bases are shared with TRBD1. This CDR3 is 14 amino acids long. V lost 4 bases and J lost 1; bases outside the gene matches: 6. Looked up from germline, CDR1 is SQVTM and CDR2 is ANQGSEA. The CDR3 is CSVGDSGVQETQYF. The CDR3 bases are TGCAGCGTTGGGGACAGTGGCGTCCAAGAGACCCAGTACTTC.